This T cell receptor (beta chain) is from a study of PD-1 blockade in classical Hodgkin lymphoma. In the study overall: Nivolumab was given intravenously to patients at 3 mg/kg every 2 weeks.

Study conclusions and caveats: Among the patients, those starting nivolumab under 1 year after ASCT were excluded. Differences between repertoires have undefined causes, possibly disease activity or prior therapy. Complete responders possessed baseline diversity comparable to newly diagnosed patients.

Assay: immunoSEQ multiplex PCR; the TCRdb copy retains only in-frame clones and omits some. The data contain 55,000 to 65,000 clones, over 75% of them singletons. CDR1 GTSNPN and CDR2 SVGIG come from the germline V gene (reference sequence). There are 13 residues in the CDR3. The ends were cut back, 3 bases at V and 4 bases at J, with 12 bases in the middle. This clone was seen a handful of times. Its antigen is unknown. Relapse was seen in all patients after autologous stem cell transplantation, and brentuximab vedotin exposure was variable. The rearrangement uses TRBV30 and TRBJ1-2; D perhaps matches TRBD1 (5 bases). This receptor was obtained from a human donor with classical Hodgkin lymphoma. This specimen consisted of peripheral blood mononuclear cells (PBMCs), obtained at baseline. The CDR3 is CAWSPGRSYGYTF. DNA for the CDR3: TGTGCCTGGAGCCCGGGACGGAGCTATGGCTACACCTTC.